The 12 T cell receptor beta chains below come from one sample, sequenced in a study of blood T cells in healthy people across ages. A second PCR of 7 to 11 cycles used a sample-barcoded 5' primer and a J-beta primer mix. Each CDR3 protein gets one entry after TCRdb re-called the 5' RACE reads with MiXCR. The table has roughly 1,700,000 distinct CDR3 sequences, approximately 28% seen once. The sequenced material came from blood. These receptor sequences come from a woman aged 25 to 39 in good health.

Note on this clonotype: The junction differs from germline at one of its ends, possibly a read error. The chain recombines TRBV12-3 or TRBV12-4 with TRBJ1-6, with D tentatively TRBD1 (5 bases). This CDR3 region has 15 residues. CDR3 sequence (DNA): TGTGCCAGCAGGGCCCCCGGGGCACGAGGTTCACCCCCCCACTTT. This sequence encodes CASRAPGARGSPPHF.

The V and J genes are TRBV4-1 and TRBJ2-3; D gene uncertain. This CDR3 has 15 amino acids. CDR1 is MGHRA, CDR2 YSYEKL, per germline. V was shortened by 0 bases and J by 1 base, with 8 bases between the two germline ends. CDR3 amino acids: CASSQDFGGTDTQYF. CDR3 DNA sequence: TGCGCCAGCAGCCAAGACTTTGGTGGCACAGATACGCAGTATTTT.

The chain joins TRBV6-5 to TRBJ2-5, with a weak D call TRBD2 (6 bases). This CDR3 has 13 residues. V gave up 6 bases and J gave up 5 bases, with 13 bases separating them. Germline CDR1 reads MNHEY; CDR2 reads SVGAGI. The CDR3 sequence is CASRRGHRETQYF. CDR3 in DNA: TGTGCCAGCAGGCGGGGTCATAGGGAGACCCAGTACTTC.

This chain links TRBV14 with TRBJ2-5, with 12 positions matching TRBD1. The V segment lost 4 bases and the J segment 5 bases; nucleotides outside the gene matches: 8. The CDR3 sequence is 16 residues long. Looked up from germline, CDR1 is SGHDN and CDR2 is FVKESK. For the CDR3, the DNA is TGTGCCAGCAGCCGGTCCGGGACAGGGGGCTGGGAGACCCAGTACTTC. This codes for CASSRSGTGGWETQYF.

There are a few counts of this clonotype. CDR3 coding DNA: TGTGCCAGCAGTTTTTCTTGGTCTAACTATGGCTACACCTTC. Protein sequence: CASSFSWSNYGYTF. V is TRBV28 and J is TRBJ1-2; D uncertain. Between the trimmed V and J ends, which lost 3 bases and 0 bases, there was a span of 8 bases. CDR3 length: 14 amino acids. Germline V lookup: CDR1 MDHEN, CDR2 SYDVKM.

The rearrangement joins TRBV10-3 to TRBJ2-5; D gene ambiguous. This CDR3 has 16 amino acids. The V gene lost 0 bases and the J gene lost 3 bases, with 14 bases spanning the gap. Germline V lookup: CDR1 ENHRY, CDR2 SYGVKD. CDR3 residues: CAISESWSLAEETQYF. The CDR3 DNA is TGTGCCATCAGTGAGTCTTGGTCACTCGCCGAAGAGACCCAGTACTTC.

This clonotype was found a few times. A junction end diverges from the germline sequence, so it may reflect a read error. The CDR3 DNA sequence: TGTGCCAGCAGCTCCCTAGAGGGAGGACCTTACAACGAGCAGTTCTTC. Protein sequence: CASSSLEGGPYNEQFF. J is TRBJ2-1 and V is TRBV13; D is perhaps TRBD2 (6 bases). The length of the CDR3 is 16 residues. The V gene's germline CDR1 is PRHDT and CDR2 FYEKMQ (reference sequence).

This clonotype has at least ten counts. The J gene is TRBJ2-7, the V gene TRBV4-1; D is perhaps TRBD1 (5 bases). V was clipped by 0 bases and J by 5 bases, with 11 bases between them. The CDR3 covers 14 residues. Germline V gene lookup returns CDR1 MGHRA and CDR2 YSYEKL. CDR3 region: CASSQDGQGNEQYF. The CDR3 DNA is TGCGCCAGCAGCCAAGATGGGCAGGGCAACGAGCAGTACTTC.

In this sample, this clonotype turned up many times. The chain is built from TRBV6-5 and TRBJ2-1, with D unresolved. CDR1 MNHEY and CDR2 SVGAGI come from the germline V gene. This CDR3 has 13 residues. V dropped 0 bases and J dropped 4 bases, with 4 bases sitting between them. The CDR3 bases are TGTGCCAGCAGTTACTCCACATACAATGAGCAGTTCTTC. Translating it yields CASSYSTYNEQFF.

The chain employs TRBV11-2 and TRBJ1-2; a weak D match, TRBD1 (6 bases). Trimming took off 4 bases at V and 0 bases at J, with 15 bases between the two ends. CDR1 and CDR2 (germline): SGHAT, FQNNGV. The CDR3 has 16 residues. The CDR3 here is CASSSRTGTSNYGYTF. CDR3 sequence (DNA): TGTGCCAGCAGCTCCCGAACAGGGACCTCTAACTATGGCTACACCTTC.

This clonotype appeared many times. The CDR3 here is CASKSTTTYEQYF. The CDR3, as DNA: TGTGCCAGCAAGAGCACAACCACCTACGAGCAGTACTTC. This sequence joins TRBV6-1 and TRBJ2-7, with D unresolved. Germline V gene data show CDR1 as MNHNS and CDR2 as SASEGT. CDR3 size: 13 residues. Trimming removed 7 bases at V and 2 bases at J, with 12 bases between.

The chain uses TRBV9 and TRBJ2-1; D is perhaps TRBD1 or TRBD2 (7 bases each). V was trimmed by 0 bases and J by 6 bases, leaving 13 bases between them. This CDR3 contains 15 residues. Germline lookup yields CDR1 SGDLS and CDR2 YYNGEE. Here the CDR3 reads CASSVVREGANEQFF. The CDR3 DNA is TGTGCCAGCAGCGTAGTAAGGGAGGGGGCCAATGAGCAGTTCTTC.